One sample yielded the 16 T cell receptor beta chains listed below, sequenced in a study of T-cell reconstitution after alpha-beta-depleted transplantation in children. The TCRbeta library was prepared with unique molecular identifiers. MiXCR, run by TCRdb on the PCR reads, gives a single entry per CDR3 protein. The table includes under 850,000 distinct CDR3 sequences, 10% to 15% detected once. Sample: PBMCs, taken before TCRalphabeta/CD19-depleted stem cell transplant. The receptors come from a girl aged 2 to 9 with congenital amegakaryocytic thrombocytopenia, due to receive a stem cell transplant.

As for this clonotype: Possible read error: a much larger clone is one base away. The J gene is TRBJ1-2, the V gene TRBV5-1; D is undetermined. The CDR3 consists of 13 residues. In germline, CDR1 is SGHRS, CDR2 YFSETQ. This chain's CDR3 is CASSLAGRSGYAF. DNA of the CDR3: TGCGCCAGCAGCTTGGCAGGCCGCAGTGGCTACGCCTTC.

The chain recombines TRBV20-1 with TRBJ1-1, with 8 bases aligning to TRBD1. This CDR3 is 13 amino acids long. J gave up 5 bases and V 6 bases, and 8 bases lay outside the gene matches. Germline loops: CDR1 DFQATT, CDR2 SNEGSKA (reference sequence). DNA of the CDR3: TGCAGTGCGGGACAGGTTAGTGAAACTGAAGCTTTCTTT. This codes for CSAGQVSETEAFF.

This clonotype has just one count. With a much larger clone just one base away, this may be a read error. V usage is TRBV2 and J usage is TRBJ2-7; the match to TRBD1 covers 7 bases. Looked up from germline, CDR1 is SNHLY and CDR2 is FYNNEI. CDR3 length equals 15 residues. CDR3 bases: TGTGCCAGCAGTGAAGCAAGTGGTCAGGGGAAGGGACAGCACTTC. It specifies CASSEASGQGKGQHF.

The J gene is TRBJ2-7, the V gene TRBV5-1; 14 bases are shared with TRBD2. CDR3 length: 15 amino acids. The germline V gene has CDR1 SGHRS and CDR2 YFSETQ. The ends lost 4 bases at V and 6 bases at J; junction bases unmatched: 6. CDR3 coding DNA: TGCGCCAGCAGCCTAACGGGACTAGCGGGAGTCGAGCAGTACTTC. This translates into CASSLTGLAGVEQYF.

This clonotype occurred many times. The CDR3 sequence: CASSLHAFGDSTGELFF. CDR3 nucleotide sequence: TGTGCCAGCAGCTTACACGCGTTTGGGGACAGCACCGGGGAGCTGTTTTTT. V usage is TRBV7-9 and J usage is TRBJ2-2, with 7 bases that match TRBD1. CDR3 length: 17 residues. Germline CDR1 reads SEHNR; CDR2 reads FQNEAQ (reference sequence). The junction had 10 bases not matched to a gene; V was cut back by 2 bases and J by 4 bases.

This clonotype was recorded many times. The genes are TRBV7-6 and TRBJ2-3; tentatively, D is TRBD1 (5 bases). The CDR3 spans 15 residues. Germline V CDR1 and CDR2: SGHVS, FNYEAQ. V lost 2 bases and J lost 0, with 9 bases in between. CDR3 sequence: CASSLWGSSTDTQYF. The CDR3 DNA follows: TGTGCCAGCAGCTTATGGGGCAGTAGCACAGATACGCAGTATTTT.

The chain recombines TRBV30 with TRBJ2-5; D unclear. Germline CDR1 is GTSNPN and CDR2 is SVGIG (reference sequence). Trimming removed 0 bases at V and 2 bases at J, with 7 bases between. The CDR3 runs 13 residues. CDR3 sequence: CAWSVSDQETQYF. The CDR3 DNA is TGTGCCTGGAGTGTATCAGATCAAGAGACCCAGTACTTC.

This clonotype was recorded at least ten times. The J gene is TRBJ2-1, the V gene TRBV12-3 or TRBV12-4; no reliable D call. CDR3 length: 13 residues. Trimming took off 8 bases at V and 7 bases at J, with 15 bases between the two ends. The CDR3 reads CASRRSPANEQFF. The CDR3 DNA reads as TGTGCCAGCCGAAGATCCCCGGCAAATGAGCAGTTCTTC.

This clonotype was recorded many times. The rearrangement uses TRBV5-1 and TRBJ1-1, with D uncertain. Germline values: CDR1 SGHRS, CDR2 YFSETQ. The CDR3 has 13 amino acids. Trimming removed 0 bases at V and 4 bases at J, with 7 bases between. This CDR3 reads CASSLASGTEAFF. CDR3 bases: TGCGCCAGCAGCTTGGCGAGTGGCACTGAAGCTTTCTTT.

This clonotype showed up just once. This could be a read error, since a much larger clone is one nucleotide away. The rearrangement uses TRBV6-1 and TRBJ2-7; D uncertain. Trimming shortened V by 0 bases and J by 3 bases, and 3 bases separated the two germline ends. In germline, CDR1 is MNHNS, CDR2 SASEGT. The CDR3 is 12 residues long. The CDR3 reads CASSEAVYEQYF. CDR3 DNA: TGTGCCAGCAGTGAAGCCGTCTACGAGCAGTACTTC.

This chain uses TRBV29-1 with TRBJ2-5; 8 positions match TRBD1. The ends lost 5 bases at V and 3 bases at J; junction bases unmatched: 11. Germline loops: CDR1 SQVTM, CDR2 ANQGSEA. CDR3 length: 15 residues. CDR3 sequence (DNA): TGCAGCGTTAAACGCCACCCGGGACAGGAAGAGACCCAGTACTTC. This codes for CSVKRHPGQEETQYF.

The chain links TRBV11-2 to TRBJ2-2; D is perhaps TRBD2 (5 bases). The germline V and J ends were trimmed by 5 bases and 7 bases, with 14 bases remaining between them. This CDR3 spans 14 amino acids. Germline CDR1 and CDR2: SGHAT and FQNNGV. As DNA, the CDR3 is TGTGCCAGCAGCCCAATTTCCGCGGGCGGGGAGCTGTTTTTT. As protein: CASSPISAGGELFF.

The J gene is TRBJ2-1, the V gene TRBV20-1, with 14 positions matching TRBD2. The V segment lost 6 bases and the J segment 2 bases; nucleotides outside the gene matches: 6. Per germline, CDR1 DFQATT and CDR2 SNEGSKA (reference sequence). This CDR3 has 16 residues. CDR3 sequence: CSAGLAGGGPYNEQFF. CDR3 DNA: TGCAGTGCCGGACTAGCGGGAGGAGGTCCCTACAATGAGCAGTTCTTC.

This clonotype was recorded many times. This chain links TRBV20-1 with TRBJ2-1; D gene uncertain. V gave up 2 bases and J gave up 1 base, with 15 bases separating them. This CDR3 has 16 residues. Germline V gives CDR1 DFQATT, CDR2 SNEGSKA (reference sequence). In DNA form, the CDR3 reads TGCAGTGCTAGACTGCCGACTGCCCCTTCCTACAATGAGCAGTTCTTC. Translating gives CSARLPTAPSYNEQFF.

This clonotype was recorded many times. The rearrangement links TRBV5-1 to TRBJ2-1; no clear D. The germline gives CDR1 SGHRS, CDR2 YFSETQ. The CDR3 totals 16 residues. V lost 2 bases and J lost 0, with 12 bases in between. CDR3 amino acids: CASSLKERNSYNEQFF. The CDR3, as DNA: TGCGCCAGCAGCTTAAAGGAGCGAAACTCCTACAATGAGCAGTTCTTC.

This clonotype was observed at least ten times. The chain is built from TRBV29-1 and TRBJ2-7; 7 bases match TRBD2. Trimming cost V 7 bases and J 7 bases; bases outside gene matches: 10. The CDR3 contains 12 residues. CDR1 is SQVTM, CDR2 ANQGSEA, per germline. The CDR3 protein is CSGLSGTTEQYF. Here the CDR3 DNA reads TGCAGCGGCTTAAGCGGGACGACGGAGCAGTACTTC.